This T cell receptor (beta chain) stems from a study of blood T cell repertoires in COVID-19. Study-level information: The United States, Italy and Spain provided the acute and convalescent COVID-19 samples. T cells, B-cell-depleted T cells, or PBMCs provided the cDNA or gDNA that served as material.

The ends lost 2 bases at V and 6 bases at J; junction bases unmatched: 9. Germline values: CDR1 MRHNA, CDR2 SNTAGT. CDR3 length: 15 residues. As handled by the study authors: Amplifying reference gene primers gave estimates of nucleated cell counts. Generated by immunoSEQ multiplex PCR, the TCRdb table keeps only in-frame clones and is missing some. Clonal size and the V and J genes are those of that table, whereas D and trimming came from the DNA. The profile shows about 74,000 clones, about four fifths of them singletons. The genes are TRBV6-4 and TRBJ1-1; the match to TRBD1 covers 7 bases. This clonotype was obtained from a human donor in a cohort sampled during active COVID-19. Sequencing input: peripheral blood. The CDR3 sequence is CASSDGPQGPSEAFF. The DNA of the CDR3 is TGTGCCAGCAGTGACGGTCCACAGGGGCCCTCTGAAGCTTTCTTT.